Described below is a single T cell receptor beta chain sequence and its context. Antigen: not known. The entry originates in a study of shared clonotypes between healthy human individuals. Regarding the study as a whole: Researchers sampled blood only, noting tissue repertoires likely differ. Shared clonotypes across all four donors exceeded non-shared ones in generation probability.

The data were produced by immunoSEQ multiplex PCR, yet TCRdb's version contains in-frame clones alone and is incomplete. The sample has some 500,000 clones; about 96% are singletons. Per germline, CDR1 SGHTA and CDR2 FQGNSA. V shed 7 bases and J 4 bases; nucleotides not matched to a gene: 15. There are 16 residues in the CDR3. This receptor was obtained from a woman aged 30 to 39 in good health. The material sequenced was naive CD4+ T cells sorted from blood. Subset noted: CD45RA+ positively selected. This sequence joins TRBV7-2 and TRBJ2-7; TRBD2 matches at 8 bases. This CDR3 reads CASTSHYGRAGYEQYF. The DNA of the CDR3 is TGTGCCAGCACCTCGCACTACGGGAGGGCCGGTTACGAGCAGTACTTC.